Listed here is a single TCR beta chain. What it binds is unknown. Measured with immunoSEQ multiplex PCR; TCRdb has only the in-frame clones, and not every one. The sample lists 55,000 to 80,000 clones, about three quarters seen once, with roughly 5.2% in the top ten. This sample is part of a study of pediatric ulcerative colitis. Study-level points and caveats: Ulcerative colitis patients shared more blood-rectal clones than controls.

What was sequenced was blood. This receptor was obtained from a boy under 18 with moderate ulcerative colitis.

The CDR3: CASSQRLGEGITF. The CDR3, as DNA: TGTGCCAGCAGCCAAAGGCTAGGGGAAGGGATCACCTTC. The chain recombines TRBV14 with TRBJ1-2; tentative D call: TRBD1 (5 bases). V gave up 2 bases and J gave up 13 bases, with 17 bases separating them. In germline, CDR1 is SGHDN, CDR2 FVKESK. The length of the CDR3 is 13 residues.